Listed below are T cell receptor beta chains from one sample, sequenced in a study of blood T cell repertoires in COVID-19. Method: immunoSEQ multiplex PCR; TCRdb's copy keeps in-frame clones and lacks some. The table has 270,000 or so clones, about 86% seen once. The sample taken for sequencing was PBMCs or T cells enriched from blood (not recorded which). These receptors were obtained from a man in his fifties or sixties who had recovered from COVID-19. Both conserved end residues are part of each CDR3. A D gene is named only where the DNA matches it firmly. Clone size, where shown, is once, few, many, or a class for clones that have expanded.

clone_size	v_call	j_call	d_call	cdr3_aa	cdr3_nt
NA	TRBV15	TRBJ1-6	TRBD1	CATSRETGEGSPLHF	TGTGCCACCAGCAGAGAGACAGGGGAGGGTTCACCCCTCCACTTT
NA	TRBV4-2	TRBJ1-1	TRBD1	CASSQGGQRNTEAFF	TGTGCCAGCAGCCAAGGGGGACAGCGGAACACTGAAGCTTTCTTT
NA	TRBV28	TRBJ2-1	TRBD2	CASSLGASGSDEQFF	TGTGCCAGCAGTTTAGGGGCTAGCGGGAGCGATGAGCAGTTCTTC
NA	TRBV7-3	TRBJ1-6	NA	CASSLGGYNSPLHF	TGTGCCAGCAGCTTGGGGGGGTATAATTCACCCCTCCACTTT
NA	TRBV5-1	TRBJ1-2	NA	CASSLLRDKEKGYTF	TGCGCCAGCAGCTTGCTCAGGGACAAGGAAAAGGGCTACACCTTC
few	TRBV2	TRBJ1-1	NA	CASSPQGNTEAFF	TGTGCCAGCAGCCCACAGGGGAACACTGAAGCTTTCTTT
NA	TRBV7-3	TRBJ2-2	TRBD1	CASSLAPLRQGAYTGELFF	TGTGCCAGCAGCTTAGCCCCCCTTAGACAGGGGGCGTACACCGGGGAGCTGTTTTTT
NA	TRBV6-8	TRBJ2-1	TRBD2	CASSYSLSGLAGNEQFF	TGTGCCAGCAGTTACTCGCTTAGTGGTCTAGCGGGAAATGAGCAGTTCTTC
NA	TRBV5-1	TRBJ2-3	TRBD2	CASTHSGGGADTQYF	TGCGCCAGCACCCATAGCGGGGGGGGTGCAGATACGCAGTATTTT
NA	TRBV10-3	TRBJ2-7	TRBD1	CAILPLGQGAYEQYF	TGTGCCATCCTCCCCCTGGGACAGGGGGCCTACGAGCAGTACTTC
few	TRBV7-2	TRBJ2-7	NA	CASSADLTYEQYF	TGTGCCAGCAGCGCAGACTTGACCTACGAGCAGTACTTC